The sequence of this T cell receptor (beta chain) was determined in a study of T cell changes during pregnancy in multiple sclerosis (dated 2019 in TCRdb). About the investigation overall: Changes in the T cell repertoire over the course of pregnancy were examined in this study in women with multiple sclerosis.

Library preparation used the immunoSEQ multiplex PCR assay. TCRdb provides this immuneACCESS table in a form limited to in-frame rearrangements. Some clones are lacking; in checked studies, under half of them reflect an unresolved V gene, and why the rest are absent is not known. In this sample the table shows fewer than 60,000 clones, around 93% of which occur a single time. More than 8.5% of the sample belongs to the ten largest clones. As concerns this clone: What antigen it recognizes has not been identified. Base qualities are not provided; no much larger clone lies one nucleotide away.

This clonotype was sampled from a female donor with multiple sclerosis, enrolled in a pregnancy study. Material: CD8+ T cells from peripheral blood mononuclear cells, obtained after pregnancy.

The nucleotide sequence reads as follows: TGTGCCAGCGGGGACAGGGAACGTTCCTACGAGCAGTACTTC. This sequence encodes CASGDRERSYEQYF. Recombination joined TRBV19 with TRBJ2-7, and 9 bases in between align with TRBD1. The CDR3 runs 14 amino acids, cysteine and phenylalanine included. Only the CDR3 part of the read is kept: 42 bases, read in frame from the first base. From the germline V gene (reference sequence), CDR1 is LNHDA and CDR2 is SQIVND. V is pruned by 9 bases and J by 1 base, leaving 7 bases of the junction without a gene match. Full variable domain (CDR3 extended with the reference TRBV19 and TRBJ2-7 proteins): DGGITQSPKYLFRKEGQNVTLSCEQNLNHDAMYWYRQDPGQGLRLIYYSQIVNDFQKGDIAEGYSVSREKKESFPLTVTSAQKNPTAFYLCASGDRERSYEQYFGPGTRLTVT.